These 12 T cell receptor beta chains originate from one sample sequenced in a study of T cell clones after liver transplantation. Measured with immunoSEQ multiplex PCR; TCRdb has only the in-frame clones, and not every one. This table has about 15,000 clones, around 90% appearing once. Material: CD8+ T cells from blood, obtained before liver transplant. The source is a human donor who received a liver transplant.

This chain joins TRBV28 and TRBJ2-4; 8 nucleotides line up with TRBD1. After removal of 6 bases from V and 1 base from J, the junction contained 14 bases not matched to a gene. Germline values: CDR1 MDHEN, CDR2 SYDVKM. CDR3 length: 18 amino acids. CDR3 nucleotide sequence: TGTGCCAGCAGGTCCGGGACAGGCTCGACCACCGCCAAAAACATTCAGTACTTC. This codes for CASRSGTGSTTAKNIQYF. Filled out from reference TRBV28 and TRBJ2-4, the complete variable domain reads DVKVTQSSRYLVKRTGEKVFLECVQDMDHENMFWYRQDPGLGLRLIYFSYDVKMKEKGDIPEGYSVSREKKERFSLILESASTNQTSMYLCASRSGTGSTTAKNIQYFGAGTRLSVL.

The chain combines TRBV21-1 with TRBJ2-7; the table's D call TRBD1 went unverified against the DNA. TRBV21-1 is deemed a pseudogene. There are 16 residues in the CDR3. CDR3 protein: CASSELSGTATYEQYF. The CDR3 DNA is TGTGCCAGCAGCGAACTATCCGGGACAGCGACCTACGAGCAGTACTTC.

This clone was observed once. The chain recombines TRBV5-1 with TRBJ2-1; 7 nucleotides align to TRBD2. V was clipped by 4 bases and J by 0 bases; unmatched bases: 4. The CDR3 loop spans 15 amino acids. Germline CDR1 and CDR2: SGHRS and YFSETQ. The CDR3 region is CASSLAEGSYNEQFF. In DNA, the CDR3 is TGCGCCAGCAGCCTAGCGGAGGGCTCCTACAATGAGCAGTTCTTC.

By share of the sample, this clone is medium-sized. The chain is built from TRBV28 and TRBJ2-6; the D gene is possibly TRBD1 (6 bases). The V and J ends lost 2 bases and 8 bases respectively, with 7 bases between them. Germline CDR1 is MDHEN and CDR2 is SYDVKM. This CDR3 is built from 13 residues. CDR3 amino acids: CASSLRGTNVLTF. CDR3 coding DNA: TGTGCCAGCAGTTTAAGGGGGACCAACGTCCTGACTTTC.

This clone appeared once. This chain links TRBV27 with TRBJ1-1; perhaps TRBD1 as D (6 bases). Trimming removed 5 bases from V and 0 bases from J, with 13 bases in between. Germline V gene sequence: CDR1 MNHEY, CDR2 SMNVEV (reference sequence). This CDR3 comprises 15 residues. Here the CDR3 DNA reads TGTGCCAGCAGTGGTACAGGGCGCGTGAACACTGAAGCTTTCTTT. Amino acid sequence: CASSGTGRVNTEAFF.

The chain links TRBV7-6 to TRBJ1-1; TRBD1 is a possible D gene (6 bases). V was trimmed by 4 bases and J by 1 base, leaving 10 bases between them. Germline V CDR1 and CDR2: SGHVS, FNYEAQ. The CDR3 has 14 residues. The CDR3 DNA follows: TGTGCCAGCAGCTCAGGGGACTCGAACACTGAAGCTTTCTTT. It specifies CASSSGDSNTEAFF.

The gene calls are TRBV10-1 and TRBJ1-5; TRBD1 agrees at 7 bases. Germline V CDR1 and CDR2: WNHNN, SYGVQD (reference sequence). This CDR3 is built from 15 residues. After removal of 4 bases from V and 5 bases from J, the junction contained 8 bases not matched to a gene. The CDR3 DNA reads TGCGCCAGCAGTGTTGGCTCTCAGGGGGATCAGCCCCAGCATTTT. Its protein is CASSVGSQGDQPQHF.

The chain combines TRBV6-4 with TRBJ2-1, with unresolved D. This CDR3 has 12 residues. Germline CDR1 and CDR2: MRHNA and SNTAGT. Between the trimmed V and J ends, which lost 2 bases and 4 bases, there was a span of 3 bases. The chain's CDR3 is CASSDRYNEQFF. CDR3 DNA sequence: TGTGCCAGCAGTGACAGGTACAATGAGCAGTTCTTC.

The V call is TRBV19, the J call TRBJ2-5, with D unresolved. Germline CDR1 LNHDA, CDR2 SQIVND (reference sequence). V lost 3 bases, J lost 2 bases, and 10 bases lay in between. The CDR3 extends over 14 amino acids. The CDR3 spells CASSMLDGQETQYF. The CDR3 DNA sequence: TGTGCCAGTAGTATGTTGGACGGACAAGAGACCCAGTACTTC.

This clone appeared a single time. V gene TRBV19 combines with J gene TRBJ1-2, with a weak D call TRBD1 (5 bases). Germline CDR1 and CDR2: LNHDA and SQIVND (reference sequence). Trimming took 0 bases from V and 4 from J, leaving 12 bases between them. This CDR3 comprises 15 residues. The CDR3 here is CASSIDRGGVYGYTF. Here the CDR3 DNA reads TGTGCCAGTAGTATAGATCGGGGGGGAGTCTATGGCTACACCTTC.

The rearrangement links TRBV10-3 to TRBJ2-1; D not resolved. Trimming shortened V by 6 bases and J by 9 bases, and 9 bases separated the two germline ends. The V gene's germline CDR1 is ENHRY and CDR2 SYGVKD. This CDR3 is built from 11 residues. CDR3 DNA sequence: TGTGCCATCAGCGACGTAGGTGAGCAGTTCTTC. It is translated as CAISDVGEQFF.

V and J are TRBV6-5 and TRBJ2-7; 9 nucleotides agree with TRBD1. Germline assignment: CDR1 MNHEY and CDR2 SVGAGI. The CDR3 covers 15 residues. J was trimmed by 3 bases and V by 5 bases; bases with no gene match: 8. CDR3 coding DNA: TGTGCCAGCAGTCACCCCGGGACAGGGATCTACGAGCAGTACTTC. It encodes CASSHPGTGIYEQYF.